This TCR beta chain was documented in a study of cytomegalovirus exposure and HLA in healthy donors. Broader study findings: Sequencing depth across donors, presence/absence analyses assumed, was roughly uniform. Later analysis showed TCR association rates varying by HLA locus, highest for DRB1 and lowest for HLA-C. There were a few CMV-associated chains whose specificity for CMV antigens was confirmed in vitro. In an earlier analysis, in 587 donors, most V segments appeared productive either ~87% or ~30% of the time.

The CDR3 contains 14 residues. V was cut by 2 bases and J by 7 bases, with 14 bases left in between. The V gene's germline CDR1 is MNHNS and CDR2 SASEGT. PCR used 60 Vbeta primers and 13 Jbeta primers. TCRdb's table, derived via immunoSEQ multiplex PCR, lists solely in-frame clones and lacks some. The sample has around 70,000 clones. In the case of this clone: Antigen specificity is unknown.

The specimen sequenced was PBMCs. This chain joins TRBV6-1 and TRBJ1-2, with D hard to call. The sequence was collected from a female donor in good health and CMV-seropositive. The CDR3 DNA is TGTGCCAGCAGTGAATATGGGGAAGGAGGTGGCTACACCTTC. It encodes CASSEYGEGGGYTF.